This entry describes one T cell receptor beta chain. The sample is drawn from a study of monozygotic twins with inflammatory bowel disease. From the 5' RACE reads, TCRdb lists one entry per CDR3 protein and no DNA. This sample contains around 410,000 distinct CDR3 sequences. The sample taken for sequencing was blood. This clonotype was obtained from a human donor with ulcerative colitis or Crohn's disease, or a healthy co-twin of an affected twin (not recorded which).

CDR3: CSARVIPEGLREKLFF. The chain uses TRBV20-1 and TRBJ1-4. The CDR3 contains 16 residues. The germline V gene encodes CDR1 DFQATT and CDR2 SNEGSKA (reference sequence).